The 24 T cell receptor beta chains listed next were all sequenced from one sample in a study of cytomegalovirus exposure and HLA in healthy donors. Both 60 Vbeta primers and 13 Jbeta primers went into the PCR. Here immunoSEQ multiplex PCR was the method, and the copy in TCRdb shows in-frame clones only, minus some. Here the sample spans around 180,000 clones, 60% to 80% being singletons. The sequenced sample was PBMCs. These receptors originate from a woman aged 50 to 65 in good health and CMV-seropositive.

The CDR3 sequence is CSAYSDTQYF. CDR3 coding DNA: TGCAGCGCTTACTCAGATACGCAGTATTTT. The rearrangement uses TRBV20-1 and TRBJ2-3; no definite D call. In germline, CDR1 is DFQATT, CDR2 SNEGSKA (reference sequence). This CDR3 is 10 amino acids long.

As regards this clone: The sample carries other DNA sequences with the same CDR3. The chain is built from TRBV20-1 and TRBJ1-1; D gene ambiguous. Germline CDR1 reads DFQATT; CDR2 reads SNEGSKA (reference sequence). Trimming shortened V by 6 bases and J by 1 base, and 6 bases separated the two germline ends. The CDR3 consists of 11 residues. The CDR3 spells CSAYRNTEAFF. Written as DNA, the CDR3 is TGCAGTGCATATAGGAACACTGAAGCTTTCTTT.

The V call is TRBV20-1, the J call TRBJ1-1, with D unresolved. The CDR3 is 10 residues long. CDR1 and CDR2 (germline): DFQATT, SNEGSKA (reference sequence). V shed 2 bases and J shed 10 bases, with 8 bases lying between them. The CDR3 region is CSARKEVAFF. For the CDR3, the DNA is TGCAGTGCTAGAAAGGAGGTAGCTTTCTTT.

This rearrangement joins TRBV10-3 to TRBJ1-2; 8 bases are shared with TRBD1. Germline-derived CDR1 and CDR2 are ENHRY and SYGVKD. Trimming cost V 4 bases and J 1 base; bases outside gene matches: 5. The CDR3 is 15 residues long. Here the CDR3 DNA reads TGTGCCATCAGTGTACAGGGGGGAGGTAACTATGGCTACACCTTC. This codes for CAISVQGGGNYGYTF.

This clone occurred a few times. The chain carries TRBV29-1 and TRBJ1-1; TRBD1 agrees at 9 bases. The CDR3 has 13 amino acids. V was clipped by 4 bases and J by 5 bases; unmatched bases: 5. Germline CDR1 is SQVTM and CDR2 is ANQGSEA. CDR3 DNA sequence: TGCAGCGTTGCGGGACAGGGTCGGACTGAAGCTTTCTTT. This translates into CSVAGQGRTEAFF. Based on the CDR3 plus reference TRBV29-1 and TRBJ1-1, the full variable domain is SAVISQKPSRDICQRGTSLTIQCQVDSQVTMMFWYRQQPGQSLTLIATANQGSEATYESGFVIDKFPISRPNLTFSTLTVSNMSPEDSSIYLCSVAGQGRTEAFFGQGTRLTVV.

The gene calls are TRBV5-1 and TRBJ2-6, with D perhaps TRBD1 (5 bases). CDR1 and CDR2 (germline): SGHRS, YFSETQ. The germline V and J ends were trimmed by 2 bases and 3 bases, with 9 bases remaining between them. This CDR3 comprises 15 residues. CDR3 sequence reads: CASSFSGYGANVLTF. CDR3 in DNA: TGCGCCAGCAGCTTTTCAGGGTATGGGGCCAACGTCCTGACTTTC.

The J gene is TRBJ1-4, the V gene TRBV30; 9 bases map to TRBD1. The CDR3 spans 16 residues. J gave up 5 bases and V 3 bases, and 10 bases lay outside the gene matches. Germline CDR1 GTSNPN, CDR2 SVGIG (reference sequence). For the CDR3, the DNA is TGTGCCTGGAGCGCTAGGTGGGGACAGGGAAATGAAAAACTGTTTTTT. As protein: CAWSARWGQGNEKLFF.

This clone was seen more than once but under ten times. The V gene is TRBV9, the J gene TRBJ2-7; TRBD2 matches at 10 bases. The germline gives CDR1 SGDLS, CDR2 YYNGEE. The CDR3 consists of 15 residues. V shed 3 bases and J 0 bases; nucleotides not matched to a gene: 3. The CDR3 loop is CASSEASGSSYEQYF. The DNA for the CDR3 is TGTGCCAGCAGCGAGGCTAGCGGGAGCTCCTACGAGCAGTACTTC.

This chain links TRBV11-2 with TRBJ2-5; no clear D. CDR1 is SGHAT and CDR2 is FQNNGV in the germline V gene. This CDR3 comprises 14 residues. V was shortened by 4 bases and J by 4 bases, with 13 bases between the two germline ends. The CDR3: CASSSLLRGETQYF. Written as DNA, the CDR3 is TGTGCCAGCAGCTCACTGCTTCGAGGAGAGACCCAGTACTTC.

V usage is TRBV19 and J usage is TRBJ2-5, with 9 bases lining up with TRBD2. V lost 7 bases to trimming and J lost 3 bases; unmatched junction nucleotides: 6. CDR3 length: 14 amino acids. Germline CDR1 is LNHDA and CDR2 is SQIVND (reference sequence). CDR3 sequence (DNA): TGTGCCAGTATCCCGACTAGCGGAAAAGAGACCCAGTACTTC. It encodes CASIPTSGKETQYF.

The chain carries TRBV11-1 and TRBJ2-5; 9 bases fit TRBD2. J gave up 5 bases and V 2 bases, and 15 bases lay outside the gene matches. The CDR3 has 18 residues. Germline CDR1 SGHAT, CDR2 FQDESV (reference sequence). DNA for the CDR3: TGTGCCAGCAGCTTATCTATCGGAGTAGCGGGGGTACTGGAGACCCAGTACTTC. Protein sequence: CASSLSIGVAGVLETQYF.

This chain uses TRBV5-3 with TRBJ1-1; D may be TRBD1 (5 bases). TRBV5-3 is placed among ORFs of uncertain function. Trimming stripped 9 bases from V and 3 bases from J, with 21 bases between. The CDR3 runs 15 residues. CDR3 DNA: TGTGCCACTGGCTGCAGGGAACGTGTGGACACTGAAGCTTTCTTT. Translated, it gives CATGCRERVDTEAFF.

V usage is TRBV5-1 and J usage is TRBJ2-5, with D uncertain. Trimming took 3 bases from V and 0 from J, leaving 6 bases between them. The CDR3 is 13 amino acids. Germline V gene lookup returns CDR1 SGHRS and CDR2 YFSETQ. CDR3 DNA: TGCGCCAGCAGCTGGGCAGACCAAGAGACCCAGTACTTC. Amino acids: CASSWADQETQYF. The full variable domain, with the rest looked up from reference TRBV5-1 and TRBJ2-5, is KAGVTQTPRYLIKTRGQQVTLSCSPISGHRSVSWYQQTPGQGLQFLFEYFSETQRNKGNFPGRFSGRQFSNSRSEMNVSTLELGDSALYLCASSWADQETQYFGPGTRLLVL.

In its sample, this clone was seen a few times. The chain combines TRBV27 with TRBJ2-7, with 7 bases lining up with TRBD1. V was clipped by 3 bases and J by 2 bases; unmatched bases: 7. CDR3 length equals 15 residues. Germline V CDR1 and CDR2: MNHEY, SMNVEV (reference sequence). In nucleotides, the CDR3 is TGTGCCAGCAGTTTCGCGGACAGGTTCCCCTACGAGCAGTACTTC. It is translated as CASSFADRFPYEQYF.

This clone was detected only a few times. Here the CDR3 reads CASSQGRAGGETQYF. CDR3 bases: TGTGCCAGCAGCCAAGGGCGCGCGGGGGGCGAGACCCAGTACTTC. This rearrangement joins TRBV4-2 to TRBJ2-5, with 8 bases aligning to TRBD2. With 1 base clipped from V and 5 bases from J, the junction kept 6 bases outside the gene matches. The CDR3 loop spans 15 amino acids. Germline V gene lookup returns CDR1 LGHNA and CDR2 YNFKEQ.

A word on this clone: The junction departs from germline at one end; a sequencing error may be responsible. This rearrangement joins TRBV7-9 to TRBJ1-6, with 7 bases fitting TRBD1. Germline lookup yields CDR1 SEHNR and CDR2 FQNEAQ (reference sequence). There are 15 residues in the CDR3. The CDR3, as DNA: TGTTCCAGCAGCTCTCCGGGACAGATTAATTCACCCCTCCACTTT. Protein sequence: CSSSSPGQINSPLHF.

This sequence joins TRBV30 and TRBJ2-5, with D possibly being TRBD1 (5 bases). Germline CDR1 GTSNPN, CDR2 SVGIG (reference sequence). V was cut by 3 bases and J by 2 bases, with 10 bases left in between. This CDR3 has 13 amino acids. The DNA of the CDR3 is TGTGCCTGGAGGGGGCGATCTCAAGAGACCCAGTACTTC. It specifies CAWRGRSQETQYF.

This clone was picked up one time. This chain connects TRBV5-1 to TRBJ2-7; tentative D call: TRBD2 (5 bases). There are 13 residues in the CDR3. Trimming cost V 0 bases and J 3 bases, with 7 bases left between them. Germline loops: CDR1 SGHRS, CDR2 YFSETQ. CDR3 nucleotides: TGCGCCAGCAGCTTGGCCGGGAACTACGAGCAGTACTTC. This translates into CASSLAGNYEQYF.

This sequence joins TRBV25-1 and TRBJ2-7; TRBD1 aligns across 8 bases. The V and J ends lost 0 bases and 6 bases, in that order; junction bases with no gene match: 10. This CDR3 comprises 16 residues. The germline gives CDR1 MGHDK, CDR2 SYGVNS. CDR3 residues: CASSEYGRGQEGEQYF. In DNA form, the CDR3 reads TGTGCCAGCAGTGAATACGGCAGGGGGCAAGAGGGCGAGCAGTACTTC.

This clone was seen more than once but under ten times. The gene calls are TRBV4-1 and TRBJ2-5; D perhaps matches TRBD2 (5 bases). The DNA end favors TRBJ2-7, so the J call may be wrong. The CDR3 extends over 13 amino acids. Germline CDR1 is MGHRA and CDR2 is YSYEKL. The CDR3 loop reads CASSPLRGYEQYF. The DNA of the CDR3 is TGCGCCAGCAGCCCTCTCCGGGGTTACGAGCAGTACTTC.

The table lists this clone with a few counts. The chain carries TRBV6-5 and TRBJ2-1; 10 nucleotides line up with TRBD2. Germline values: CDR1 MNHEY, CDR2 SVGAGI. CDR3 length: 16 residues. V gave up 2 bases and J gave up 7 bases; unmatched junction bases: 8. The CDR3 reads CASSYPPLAGRNEQFF. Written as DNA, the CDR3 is TGTGCCAGCAGTTACCCCCCACTAGCGGGGCGGAATGAGCAGTTCTTC.

In DNA, the CDR3 is TGTGCCAGCAGTTCTCCGGGACAGGCAATCGATGGCTACACCTTC. It specifies CASSSPGQAIDGYTF. The chain couples TRBV5-4 to TRBJ1-2; the match to TRBD1 covers 8 bases. CDR1 is SGHNT and CDR2 is YYREEE in the germline V gene (reference sequence). Trimming removed 5 bases from V and 6 bases from J; junction bases left unmatched: 12. The CDR3 has 15 amino acids.

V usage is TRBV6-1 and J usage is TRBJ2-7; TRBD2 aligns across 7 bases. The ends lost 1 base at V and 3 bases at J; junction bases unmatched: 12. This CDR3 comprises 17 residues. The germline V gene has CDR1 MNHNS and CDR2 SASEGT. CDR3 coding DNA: TGTGCCAGCAGTGAAGTCGGCGGGGGTATCTCTTACTACGAGCAGTACTTC. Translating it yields CASSEVGGGISYYEQYF.

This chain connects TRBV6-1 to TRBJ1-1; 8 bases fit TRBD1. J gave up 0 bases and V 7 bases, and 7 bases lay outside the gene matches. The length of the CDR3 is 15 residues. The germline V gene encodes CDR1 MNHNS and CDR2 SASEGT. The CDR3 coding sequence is TGTGCCAGCAATTCAGGGGGCGGGCTGAACACTGAAGCTTTCTTT. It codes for CASNSGGGLNTEAFF.